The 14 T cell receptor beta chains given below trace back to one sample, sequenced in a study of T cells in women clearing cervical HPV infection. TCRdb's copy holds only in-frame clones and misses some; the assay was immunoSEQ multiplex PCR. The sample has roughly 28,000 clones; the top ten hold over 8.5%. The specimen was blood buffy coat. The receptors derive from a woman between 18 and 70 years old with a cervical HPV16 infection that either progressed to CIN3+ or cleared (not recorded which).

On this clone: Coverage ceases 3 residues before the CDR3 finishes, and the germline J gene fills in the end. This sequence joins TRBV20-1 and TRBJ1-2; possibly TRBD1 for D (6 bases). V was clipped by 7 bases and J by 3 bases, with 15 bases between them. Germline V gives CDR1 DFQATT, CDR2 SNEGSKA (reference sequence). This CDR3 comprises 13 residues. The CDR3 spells CSVTGSMDYGYTF. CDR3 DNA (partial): TGCAGTGTTACAGGGTCTATGGACTATGGC.

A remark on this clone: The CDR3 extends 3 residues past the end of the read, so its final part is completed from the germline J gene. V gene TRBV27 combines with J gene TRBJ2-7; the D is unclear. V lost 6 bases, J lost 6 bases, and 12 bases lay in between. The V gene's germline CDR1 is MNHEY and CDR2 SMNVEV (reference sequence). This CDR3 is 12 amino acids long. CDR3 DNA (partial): TGTGCCAGCAGCTTGCGTGGTGGCGAG. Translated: CASSLRGGE. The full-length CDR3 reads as CASSLRGGEQYF.

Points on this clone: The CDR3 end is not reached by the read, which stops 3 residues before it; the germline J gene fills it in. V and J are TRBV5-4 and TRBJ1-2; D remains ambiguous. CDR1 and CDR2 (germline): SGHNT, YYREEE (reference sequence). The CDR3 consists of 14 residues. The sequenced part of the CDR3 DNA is TGTGCCAGCAGCCCGGCGGGGAGGTATAAGGGC. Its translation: CASSPAGRYKG. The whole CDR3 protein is CASSPAGRYKGYTF.

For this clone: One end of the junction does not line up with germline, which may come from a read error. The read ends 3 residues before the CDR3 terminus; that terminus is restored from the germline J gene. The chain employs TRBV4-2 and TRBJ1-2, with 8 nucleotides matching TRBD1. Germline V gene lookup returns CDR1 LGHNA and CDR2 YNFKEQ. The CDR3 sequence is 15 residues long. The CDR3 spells CASSGRQGAQDGYTF. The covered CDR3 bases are TGCGCCAGCAGCGGCAGGCAGGGGGCGCAGGATGGC.

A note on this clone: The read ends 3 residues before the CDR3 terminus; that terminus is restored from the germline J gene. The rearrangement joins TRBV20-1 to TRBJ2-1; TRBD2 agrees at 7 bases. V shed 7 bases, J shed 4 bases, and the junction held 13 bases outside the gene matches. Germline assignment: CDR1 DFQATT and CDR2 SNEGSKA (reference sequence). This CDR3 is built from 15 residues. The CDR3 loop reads CSVPRMGGGYNEQFF. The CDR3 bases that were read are TGCAGTGTTCCCCGTATGGGCGGGGGTTACAATGAG.

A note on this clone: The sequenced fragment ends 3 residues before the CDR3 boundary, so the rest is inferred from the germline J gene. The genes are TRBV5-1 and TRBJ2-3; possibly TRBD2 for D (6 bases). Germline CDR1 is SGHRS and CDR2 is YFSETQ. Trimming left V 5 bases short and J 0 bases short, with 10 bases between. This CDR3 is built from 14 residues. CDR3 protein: CASREGPSTDTQYF. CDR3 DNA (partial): TGCGCCAGCAGGGAGGGTCCTAGCACAGATACG.

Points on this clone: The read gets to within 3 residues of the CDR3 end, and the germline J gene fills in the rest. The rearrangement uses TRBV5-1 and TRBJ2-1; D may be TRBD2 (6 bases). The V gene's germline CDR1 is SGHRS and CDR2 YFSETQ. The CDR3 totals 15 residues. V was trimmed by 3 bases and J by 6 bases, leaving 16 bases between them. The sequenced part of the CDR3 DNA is TGCGCCAGCAGCTCGGGGGTTGTGGGGGGCAATGAG. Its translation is CASSSGVVGGNE. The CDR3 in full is CASSSGVVGGNEQFF.

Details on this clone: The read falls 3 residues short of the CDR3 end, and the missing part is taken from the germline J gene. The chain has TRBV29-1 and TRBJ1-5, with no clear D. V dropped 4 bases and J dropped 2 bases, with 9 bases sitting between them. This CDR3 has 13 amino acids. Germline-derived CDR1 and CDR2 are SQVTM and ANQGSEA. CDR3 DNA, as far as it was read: TGCAGCGTTGTTCCCGGGGGCAATCAGCCC. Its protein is CSVVPGGNQP. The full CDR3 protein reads CSVVPGGNQPQHF.

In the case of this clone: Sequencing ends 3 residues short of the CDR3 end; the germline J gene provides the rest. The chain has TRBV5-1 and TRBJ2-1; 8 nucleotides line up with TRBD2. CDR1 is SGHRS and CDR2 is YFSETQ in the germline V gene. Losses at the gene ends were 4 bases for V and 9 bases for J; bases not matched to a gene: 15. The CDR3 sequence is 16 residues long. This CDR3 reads CASSRNSLQAGAEQFF. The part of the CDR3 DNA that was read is TGCGCCAGCAGCCGAAACAGTCTCCAAGCGGGAGCTGAG.

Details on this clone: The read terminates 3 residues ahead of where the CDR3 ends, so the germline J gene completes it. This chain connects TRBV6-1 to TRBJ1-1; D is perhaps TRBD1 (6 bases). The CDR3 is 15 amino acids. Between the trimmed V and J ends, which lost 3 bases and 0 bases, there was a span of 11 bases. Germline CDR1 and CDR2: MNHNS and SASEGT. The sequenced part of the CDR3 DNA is TGTGCCAGCAGTGACAGGGGCGCTCTGAACACTGAA. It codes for CASSDRGALNTE. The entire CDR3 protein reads CASSDRGALNTEAFF.

The CDR3: CAISGDSNSGANVLTF. The DNA read from the CDR3 is TGTGCCATCAGTGGGGACAGTAACTCTGGGGCCAACGTC. The chain links TRBV10-3 to TRBJ2-6, with 7 nucleotides matching TRBD1. The CDR3 end lies 3 residues beyond the end of the read and is filled in from the germline J gene. Per germline, CDR1 ENHRY and CDR2 SYGVKD. The CDR3 consists of 16 residues. Trimming cost V 4 bases and J 0 bases; bases outside gene matches: 3.

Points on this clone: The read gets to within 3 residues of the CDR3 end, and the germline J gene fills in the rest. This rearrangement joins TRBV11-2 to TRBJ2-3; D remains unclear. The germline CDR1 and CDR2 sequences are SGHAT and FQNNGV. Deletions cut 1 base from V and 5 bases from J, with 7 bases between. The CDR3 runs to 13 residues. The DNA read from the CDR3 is TGTGCCAGCAGCTTAGTTCCCGGAGATACG. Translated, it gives CASSLVPGDT. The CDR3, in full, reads CASSLVPGDTQYF.

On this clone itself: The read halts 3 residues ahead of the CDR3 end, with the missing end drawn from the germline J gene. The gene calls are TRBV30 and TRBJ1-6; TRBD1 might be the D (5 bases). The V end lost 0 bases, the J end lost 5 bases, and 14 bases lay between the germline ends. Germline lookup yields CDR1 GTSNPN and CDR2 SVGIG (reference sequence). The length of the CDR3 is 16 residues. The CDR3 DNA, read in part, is TGTGCCTGGAGTGTCATGAGGCGGGGGGATAATTCACCC. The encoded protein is CAWSVMRRGDNSP. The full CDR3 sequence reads CAWSVMRRGDNSPLHF.

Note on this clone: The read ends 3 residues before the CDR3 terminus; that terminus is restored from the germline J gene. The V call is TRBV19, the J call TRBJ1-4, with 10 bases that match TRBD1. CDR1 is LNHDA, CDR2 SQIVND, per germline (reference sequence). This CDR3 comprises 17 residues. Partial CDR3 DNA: TGTGCCAGTATGAAAGGGACAGGGGTATCTGGGGCCAACGTA. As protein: CASMKGTGVSGANV. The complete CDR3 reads CASMKGTGVSGANVLFF.